This TCR beta chain is drawn from a study of early T cells in non-severe SARS-CoV-2 infection. The wider study: From unsorted whole blood, bulk RNA was sequenced, and the chains remained unpaired.

As for this clonotype: What it binds is not known.

The germline gives CDR1 SGHRS, CDR2 YFSETQ. V was clipped by 3 bases and J by 8 bases; unmatched bases: 6. CDR3 length equals 15 residues. Individual cDNA molecules each received unique molecular identifiers attached to them. TCRdb used MiXCR to reprocess the 5' RACE reads, holding one entry per CDR3 protein. The data show over 85,000 distinct CDR3 sequences, around 12% seen once. The study, taken as a whole, reports: A preference for anti-spike CD8 responses marked VDJdb matching, which missed private and CD4 specificities.

V and J are TRBV5-1 and TRBJ1-4; the match to TRBD1 covers 11 bases. The sample in question was whole blood, obtained at baseline. The receptor's source is an adult who was a healthcare worker with PCR-confirmed SARS-CoV-2 infection or an uninfected control (not recorded which). The CDR3 DNA reads TGCGCCAGCAGCTACCCGGGACAGGGGGACGAAAAACTGTTTTTT. Encoded protein: CASSYPGQGDEKLFF.